The clone carrying this TCR beta chain was detected only once. Its target is unknown. These data are taken from a study of cytomegalovirus exposure and HLA in healthy donors. With 60 Vbeta and 13 Jbeta primers, the PCR was carried out. Generated by immunoSEQ multiplex PCR, the TCRdb table keeps only in-frame clones and is missing some. The data contain approximately 190,000 clones, roughly 90% of them seen just once; the ten biggest clones take up approximately 0.98%. Overall study results and limits: In vitro checks showed that three CMV-associated chains really do target CMV antigens. TRBV6-2, TRBV6-3 and some other V segments were unresolvable in 87-base-pair reads.

Germline V CDR1 and CDR2: MNHNY, SVGAGI (reference sequence). The CDR3 is 12 residues long. Everyone who donated was a healthy bone marrow donor. The receptor was derived from a boy aged 2-9 years in good health and CMV-seronegative. The J gene is TRBJ2-5, the V gene TRBV6-6; TRBD1 might be the D (5 bases). The end of the DNA is better explained by TRBJ2-7, so the J call may be wrong. Sequenced sample: PBMCs. The CDR3 here is CASSPGFYEQYF. As DNA, the CDR3 is TGTGCCAGCAGTCCAGGGTTCTACGAGCAGTACTTC.